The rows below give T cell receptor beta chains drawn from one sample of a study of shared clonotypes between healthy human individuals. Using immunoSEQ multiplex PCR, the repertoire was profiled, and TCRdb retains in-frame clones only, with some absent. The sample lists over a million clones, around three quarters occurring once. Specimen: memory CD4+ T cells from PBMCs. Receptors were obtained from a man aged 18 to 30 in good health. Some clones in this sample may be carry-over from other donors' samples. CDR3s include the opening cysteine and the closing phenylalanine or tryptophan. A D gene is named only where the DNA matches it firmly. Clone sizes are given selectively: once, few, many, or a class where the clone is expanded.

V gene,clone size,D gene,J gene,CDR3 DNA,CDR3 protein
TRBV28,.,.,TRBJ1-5,TGTGCCAGCAGAACGGCGGGGGCTGTTCAGCCCCAGCATTTT,CASRTAGAVQPQHF
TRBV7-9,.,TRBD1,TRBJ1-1,TGTGCCAGCACCCGGACAGGGGACAACACTGAAGCTTTCTTT,CASTRTGDNTEAFF
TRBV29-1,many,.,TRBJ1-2,TGCAGCACTCAGGGCTACACCTTC,CSTQGYTF
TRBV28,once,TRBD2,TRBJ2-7,TGTGCCAGCAGTTTCCGAAGCGGGAGGGCCCGCGAGCAGTACTTC,CASSFRSGRAREQYF
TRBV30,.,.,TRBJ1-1,TGTGCTTCAAACGACGACGAACGGACTGAAGCTTTCTTT,CASNDDERTEAFF
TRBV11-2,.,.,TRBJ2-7,TGTGCCAGCAGCTTAGATTTGGGTAGACGGTACTTC,CASSLDLGRRYF
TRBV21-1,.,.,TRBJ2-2,TGTGCCAGGGATAGACAGGGGCACACCGGGGAGCTGTTTTTT,CARDRQGHTGELFF
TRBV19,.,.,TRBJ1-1,TGTGCCAGTATAGGGGGGGTCATTAGGACTGAAGCTTTCTTT,CASIGGVIRTEAFF
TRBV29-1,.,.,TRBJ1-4,TGCAGCGTCGAAGGCGCAACTAATGAAAAACTGTTTTTT,CSVEGATNEKLFF
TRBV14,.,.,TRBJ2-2,TGTGCCAGCAGCCAAGTTGTGGGAGGCAACACCGGGGAGCTGTTTTTT,CASSQVVGGNTGELFF
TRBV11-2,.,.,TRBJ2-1,TGTGCCAGCAGCCCGTCACGGCCCCCCAATGAGCAGTTCTTC,CASSPSRPPNEQFF
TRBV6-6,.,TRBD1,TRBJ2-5,TGTGCCAGCAGTCCACAGGGGTTACAAGAGACCCAGTACTTC,CASSPQGLQETQYF
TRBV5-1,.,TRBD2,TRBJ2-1,TGCGCCAGCAGCCATGGGACTAGCGGGACCTACAATGAGCAGTTCTTC,CASSHGTSGTYNEQFF
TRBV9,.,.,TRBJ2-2,TGTGCCAGCAGCGTAGGTCAGCTAGGGGACACCGGGGAGCTGTTTTTT,CASSVGQLGDTGELFF
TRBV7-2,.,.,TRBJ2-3,TGTGCCAGCAGCTTGAGTCGGACCACCGTCGATACGCAGTATTTT,CASSLSRTTVDTQYF
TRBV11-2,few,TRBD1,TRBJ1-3,TGTGCCAGCAGCTTACTACAGGGGGCTGGAAACACCATATATTTT,CASSLLQGAGNTIYF
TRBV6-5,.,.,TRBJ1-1,TGTGCCAGCAGTTACCGACCTGGCACTGAAGCTTTCTTT,CASSYRPGTEAFF
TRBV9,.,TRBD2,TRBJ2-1,TGTGCCAGCAGCGTAGATATAGCGGGGAATTATAATGAGCAGTTCTTC,CASSVDIAGNYNEQFF
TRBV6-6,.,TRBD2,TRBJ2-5,TGTGCCAGCAGTTACGGTCCTAGCGGGACCGAAGAGACCCAGTACTTC,CASSYGPSGTEETQYF
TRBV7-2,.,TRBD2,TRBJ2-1,TGTGCCAGCAGCTTAGTAGGCGGGAGGGATTTTGGTGAGCAGTTCTTC,CASSLVGGRDFGEQFF
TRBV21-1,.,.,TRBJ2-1,TGTGCCAGCAGCATAGCGGGAGTATACAATGAGCAGTTCTTC,CASSIAGVYNEQFF
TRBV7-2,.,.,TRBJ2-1,TGTGCCAGCAGCTCCACGGGACCCAACAATGAGCAGTTCTTC,CASSSTGPNNEQFF
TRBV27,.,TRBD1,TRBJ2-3,TGTGCCAGCAGACGGCCGGGACAGACCACAGATACGCAGTATTTT,CASRRPGQTTDTQYF
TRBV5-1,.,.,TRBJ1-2,TGCGCCAGCAGCTTGTACGGCGAGGGGCGGAACTATGGCTACACCTTC,CASSLYGEGRNYGYTF
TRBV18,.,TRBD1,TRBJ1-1,TGTGCCAGCTCAGGGACAGGGATCACTGAAGCTTTCTTT,CASSGTGITEAFF
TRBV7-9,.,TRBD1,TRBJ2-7,TGTGCCAGCAGCTTCGGGACAGGGGCCTACGAGCAGTACTTC,CASSFGTGAYEQYF
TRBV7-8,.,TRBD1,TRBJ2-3,TGTGCCAGCAGCTTAGAAGGGTGGACAGGGGTCACAGATACGCAGTATTTT,CASSLEGWTGVTDTQYF